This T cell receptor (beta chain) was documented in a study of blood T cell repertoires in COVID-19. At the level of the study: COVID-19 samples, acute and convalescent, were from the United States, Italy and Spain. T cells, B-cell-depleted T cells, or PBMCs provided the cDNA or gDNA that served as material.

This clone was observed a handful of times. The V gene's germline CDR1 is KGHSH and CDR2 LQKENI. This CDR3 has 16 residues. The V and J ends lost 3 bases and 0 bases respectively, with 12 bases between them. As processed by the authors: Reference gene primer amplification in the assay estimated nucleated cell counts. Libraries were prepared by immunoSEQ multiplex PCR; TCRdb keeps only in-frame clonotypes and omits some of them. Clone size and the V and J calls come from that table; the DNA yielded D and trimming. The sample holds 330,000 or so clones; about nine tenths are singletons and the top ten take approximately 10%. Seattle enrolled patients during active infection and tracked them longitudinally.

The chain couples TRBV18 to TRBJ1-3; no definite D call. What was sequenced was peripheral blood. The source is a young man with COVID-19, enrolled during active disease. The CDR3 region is CASSPSRPSSGNTIYF. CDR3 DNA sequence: TGTGCCAGCTCACCGTCCCGTCCGAGCTCTGGAAACACCATATATTTT.